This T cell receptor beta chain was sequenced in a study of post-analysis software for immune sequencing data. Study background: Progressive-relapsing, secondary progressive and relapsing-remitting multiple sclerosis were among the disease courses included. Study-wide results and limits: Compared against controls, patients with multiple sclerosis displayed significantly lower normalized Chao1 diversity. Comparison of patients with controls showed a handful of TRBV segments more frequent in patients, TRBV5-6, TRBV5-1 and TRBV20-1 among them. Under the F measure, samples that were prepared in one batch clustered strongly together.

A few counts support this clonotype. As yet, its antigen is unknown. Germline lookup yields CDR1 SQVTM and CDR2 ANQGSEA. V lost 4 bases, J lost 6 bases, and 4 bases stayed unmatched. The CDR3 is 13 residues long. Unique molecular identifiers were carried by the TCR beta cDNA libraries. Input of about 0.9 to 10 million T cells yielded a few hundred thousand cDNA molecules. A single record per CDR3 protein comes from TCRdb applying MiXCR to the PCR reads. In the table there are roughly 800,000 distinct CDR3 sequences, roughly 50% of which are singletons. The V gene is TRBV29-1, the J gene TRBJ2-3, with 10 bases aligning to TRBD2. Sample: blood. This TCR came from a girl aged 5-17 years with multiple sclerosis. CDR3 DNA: TGCAGCGTTGCCACTAGCGGGGCCGATACGCAGTATTTT. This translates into CSVATSGADTQYF.